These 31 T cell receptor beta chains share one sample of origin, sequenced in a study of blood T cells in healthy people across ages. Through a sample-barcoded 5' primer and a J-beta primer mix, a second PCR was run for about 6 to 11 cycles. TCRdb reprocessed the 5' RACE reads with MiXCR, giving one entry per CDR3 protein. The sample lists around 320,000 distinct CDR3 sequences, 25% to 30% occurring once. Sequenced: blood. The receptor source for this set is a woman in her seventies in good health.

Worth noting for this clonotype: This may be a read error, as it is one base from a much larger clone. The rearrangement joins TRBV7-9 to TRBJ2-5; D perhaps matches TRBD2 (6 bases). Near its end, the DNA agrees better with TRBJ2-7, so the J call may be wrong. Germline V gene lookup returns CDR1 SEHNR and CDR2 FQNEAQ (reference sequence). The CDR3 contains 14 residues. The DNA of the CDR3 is TGTGCCAGCAGCCCCCGGGACTGGCCCTACGAGCAGTACTTC. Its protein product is CASSPRDWPYEQYF.

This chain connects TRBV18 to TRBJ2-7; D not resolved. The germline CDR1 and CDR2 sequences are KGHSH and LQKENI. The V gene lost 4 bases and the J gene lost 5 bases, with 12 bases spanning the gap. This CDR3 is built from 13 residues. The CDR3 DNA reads TGTGCCAGCTCACGTCGGAAGCAGGACGAGCAGTACTTC. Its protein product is CASSRRKQDEQYF.

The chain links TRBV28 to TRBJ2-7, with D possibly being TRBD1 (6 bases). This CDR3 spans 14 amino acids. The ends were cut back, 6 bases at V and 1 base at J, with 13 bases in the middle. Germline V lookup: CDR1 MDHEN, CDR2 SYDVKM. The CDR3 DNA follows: TGTGCCAGCAGGGGGGCACAGTCGTCCTACGAGCAGTACTTC. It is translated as CASRGAQSSYEQYF. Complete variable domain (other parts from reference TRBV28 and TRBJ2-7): DVKVTQSSRYLVKRTGEKVFLECVQDMDHENMFWYRQDPGLGLRLIYFSYDVKMKEKGDIPEGYSVSREKKERFSLILESASTNQTSMYLCASRGAQSSYEQYFGPGTRLTVT.

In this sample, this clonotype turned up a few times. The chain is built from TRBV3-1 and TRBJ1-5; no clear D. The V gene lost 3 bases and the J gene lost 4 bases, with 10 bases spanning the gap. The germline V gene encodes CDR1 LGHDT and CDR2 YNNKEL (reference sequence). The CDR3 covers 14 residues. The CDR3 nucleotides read TGTGCCAGCAGCCAGAGCGGAGAGAATCAGCCCCAGCATTTT. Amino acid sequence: CASSQSGENQPQHF.

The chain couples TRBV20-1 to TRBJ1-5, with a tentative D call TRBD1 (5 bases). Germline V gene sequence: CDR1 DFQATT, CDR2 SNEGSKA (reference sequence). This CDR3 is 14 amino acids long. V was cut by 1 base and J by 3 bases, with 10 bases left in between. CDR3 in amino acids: CSARAQTVNQPQHF. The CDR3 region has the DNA TGCAGTGCTAGAGCCCAGACAGTCAATCAGCCCCAGCATTTT.

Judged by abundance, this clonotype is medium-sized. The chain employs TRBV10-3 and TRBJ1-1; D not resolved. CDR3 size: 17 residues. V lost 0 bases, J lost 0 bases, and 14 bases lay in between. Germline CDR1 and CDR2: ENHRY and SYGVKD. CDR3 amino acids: CAISESISSIMNTEAFF. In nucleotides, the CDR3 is TGTGCCATCAGTGAGTCCATTTCATCTATCATGAACACTGAAGCTTTCTTT.

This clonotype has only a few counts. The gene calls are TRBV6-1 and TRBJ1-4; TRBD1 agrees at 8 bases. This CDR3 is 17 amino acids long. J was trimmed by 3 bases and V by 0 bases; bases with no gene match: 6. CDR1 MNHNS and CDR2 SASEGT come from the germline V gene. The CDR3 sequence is CASSEAGRGLANEKLFF. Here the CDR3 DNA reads TGTGCCAGCAGTGAAGCCGGCAGGGGGCTGGCTAATGAAAAACTGTTTTTT.

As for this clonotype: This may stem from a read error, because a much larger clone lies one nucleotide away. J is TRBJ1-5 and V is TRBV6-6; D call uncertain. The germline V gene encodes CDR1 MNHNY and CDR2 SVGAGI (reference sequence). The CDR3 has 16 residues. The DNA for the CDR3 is TGTGTCAGCAGTTACGGGGTCAGGAGGAGAGGTCAGCCCCAGCATTTT. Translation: CVSSYGVRRRGQPQHF.

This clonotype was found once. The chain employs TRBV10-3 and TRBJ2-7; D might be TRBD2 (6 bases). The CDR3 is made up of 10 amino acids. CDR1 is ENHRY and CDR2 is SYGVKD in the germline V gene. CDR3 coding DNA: TGTGTCACGGGGGATTACGAGCAGTACTTC. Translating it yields CVTGDYEQYF.

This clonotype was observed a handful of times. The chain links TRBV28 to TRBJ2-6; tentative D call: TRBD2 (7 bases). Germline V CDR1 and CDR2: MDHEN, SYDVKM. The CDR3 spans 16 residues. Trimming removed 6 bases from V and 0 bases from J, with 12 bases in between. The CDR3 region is CASRGGGSSGANVLTF. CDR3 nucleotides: TGTGCCAGCAGGGGAGGGGGGAGCTCTGGGGCCAACGTCCTGACTTTC.

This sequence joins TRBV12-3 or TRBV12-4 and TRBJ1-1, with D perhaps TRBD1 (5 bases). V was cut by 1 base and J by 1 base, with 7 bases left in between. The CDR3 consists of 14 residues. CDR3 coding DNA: TGTGCCAGCAGTTTAGGGACATCGAACACTGAAGCTTTCTTT. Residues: CASSLGTSNTEAFF.

CDR3 sequence (DNA): TGCAGTGCTAGGGGTCCACTCGAGCAGTACTTC. Translation: CSARGPLEQYF. The gene calls are TRBV20-1 and TRBJ2-5; D is unclear. The J call is doubtful: the DNA matches TRBJ2-7 better. Germline CDR1 DFQATT, CDR2 SNEGSKA (reference sequence). CDR3 length: 11 amino acids.

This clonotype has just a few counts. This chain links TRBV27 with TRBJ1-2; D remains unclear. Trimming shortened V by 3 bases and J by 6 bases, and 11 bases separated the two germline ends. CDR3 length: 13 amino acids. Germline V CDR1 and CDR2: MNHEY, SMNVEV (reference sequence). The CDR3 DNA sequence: TGTGCCAGCAGTTTCCGGAGAGATGATGGCTACACCTTC. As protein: CASSFRRDDGYTF.

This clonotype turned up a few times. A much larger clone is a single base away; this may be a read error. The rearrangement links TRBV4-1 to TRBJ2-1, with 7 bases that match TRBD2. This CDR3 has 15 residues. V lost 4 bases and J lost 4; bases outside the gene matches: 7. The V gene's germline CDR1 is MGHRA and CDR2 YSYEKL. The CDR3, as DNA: TGCGCCAGCAGCCCCCGGGGAGGGATATACAATGAGCAGTTCTTC. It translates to CASSPRGGIYNEQFF.

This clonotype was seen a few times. In DNA, the CDR3 is TGCGCCAGCAGCTTTGTACCAGGGGCGTCTGGGGCCAACGTCCTGACTTTC. This gives the protein CASSFVPGASGANVLTF. The chain is built from TRBV5-1 and TRBJ2-6; tentatively, D is TRBD1 (6 bases). Trimming cost V 2 bases and J 1 base, with 13 bases left between them. Germline V gene data show CDR1 as SGHRS and CDR2 as YFSETQ. CDR3 size: 17 residues.

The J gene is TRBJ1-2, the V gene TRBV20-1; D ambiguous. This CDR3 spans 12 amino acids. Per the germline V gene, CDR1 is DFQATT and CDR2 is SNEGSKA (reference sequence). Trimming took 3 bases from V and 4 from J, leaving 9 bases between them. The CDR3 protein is CSASLDPYGYTF. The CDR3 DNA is TGCAGTGCTAGTTTAGATCCCTATGGCTACACCTTC.

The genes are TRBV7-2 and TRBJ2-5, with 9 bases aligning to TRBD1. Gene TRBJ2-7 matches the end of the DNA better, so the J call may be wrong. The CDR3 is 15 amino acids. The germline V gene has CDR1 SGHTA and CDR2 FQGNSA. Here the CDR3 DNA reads TGTGCCAGCAGCCGTCAGGGACAGGGACTCTACGAGCAGTACTTC. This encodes CASSRQGQGLYEQYF.

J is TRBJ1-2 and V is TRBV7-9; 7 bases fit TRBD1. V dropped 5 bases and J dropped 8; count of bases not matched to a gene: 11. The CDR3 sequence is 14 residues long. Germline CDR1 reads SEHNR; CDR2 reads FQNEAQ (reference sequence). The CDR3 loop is CASSPRGGTQGYTF. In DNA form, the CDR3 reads TGTGCCAGCAGCCCCAGGGGGGGAACGCAAGGCTACACCTTC. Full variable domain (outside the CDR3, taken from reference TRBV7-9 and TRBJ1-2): DTGVSQNPRHKITKRGQNVTFRCDPISEHNRLYWYRQTLGQGPEFLTYFQNEAQLEKSRLLSDRFSAERPKGSFSTLEIQRTEQGDSAMYLCASSPRGGTQGYTFGSGTRLTVV.

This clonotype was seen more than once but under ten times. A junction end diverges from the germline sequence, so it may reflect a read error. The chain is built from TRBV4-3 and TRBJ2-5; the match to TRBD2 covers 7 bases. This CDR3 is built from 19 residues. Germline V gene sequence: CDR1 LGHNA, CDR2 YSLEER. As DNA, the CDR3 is TGCGCCAGCAGCCAAGGTCGGGAGGCGGGAGACCTCTCCTACAATGAGCAGTCCTTC. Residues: CASSQGREAGDLSYNEQSF.

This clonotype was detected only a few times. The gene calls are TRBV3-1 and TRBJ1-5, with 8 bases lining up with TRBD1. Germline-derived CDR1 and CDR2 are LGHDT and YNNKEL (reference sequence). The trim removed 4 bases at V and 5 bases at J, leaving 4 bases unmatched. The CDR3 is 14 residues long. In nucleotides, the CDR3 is TGTGCCAGCAGCCGCACGACAGGGGATCAGCCCCAGCATTTT. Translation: CASSRTTGDQPQHF.

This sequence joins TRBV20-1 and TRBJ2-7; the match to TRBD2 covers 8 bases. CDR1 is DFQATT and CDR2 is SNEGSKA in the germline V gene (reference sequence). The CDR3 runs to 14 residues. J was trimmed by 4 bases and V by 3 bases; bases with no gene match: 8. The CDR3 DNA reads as TGCAGTGCTAGTCGTCGGGAGGGCATGTACGAGCAGTACTTC. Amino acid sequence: CSASRREGMYEQYF.

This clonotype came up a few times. CDR3 nucleotides: TGTGCCAGCTCACCTGCTAGCGTTTCCCTCTACAATGAGCAGTTCTTC. It encodes CASSPASVSLYNEQFF. V and J are TRBV18 and TRBJ2-1, with a weak D call TRBD2 (6 bases). Trimming left V 3 bases short and J 3 bases short, with 15 bases between. This CDR3 comprises 16 residues. From germline, CDR1 is KGHSH and CDR2 LQKENI.

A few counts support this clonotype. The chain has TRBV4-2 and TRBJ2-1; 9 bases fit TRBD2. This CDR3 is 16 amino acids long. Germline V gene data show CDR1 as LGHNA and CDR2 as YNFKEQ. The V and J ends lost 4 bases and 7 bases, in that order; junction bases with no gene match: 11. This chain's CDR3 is CASSPDMGGRGNEQFF. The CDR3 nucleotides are TGTGCCAGCAGCCCTGATATGGGCGGGAGGGGAAATGAGCAGTTCTTC.

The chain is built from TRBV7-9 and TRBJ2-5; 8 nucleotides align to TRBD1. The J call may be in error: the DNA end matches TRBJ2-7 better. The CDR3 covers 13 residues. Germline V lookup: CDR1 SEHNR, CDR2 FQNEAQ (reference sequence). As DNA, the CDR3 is TGTGCCAGCAGCTTAGGGACAGGGATCGAGCAGTACTTC. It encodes CASSLGTGIEQYF.

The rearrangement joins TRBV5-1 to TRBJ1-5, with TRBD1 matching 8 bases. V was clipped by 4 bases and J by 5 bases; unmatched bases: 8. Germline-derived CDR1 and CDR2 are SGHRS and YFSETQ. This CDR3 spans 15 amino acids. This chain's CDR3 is CASSPGQGGYQPQHF. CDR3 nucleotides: TGCGCCAGCAGCCCCGGACAGGGCGGATATCAGCCCCAGCATTTT.

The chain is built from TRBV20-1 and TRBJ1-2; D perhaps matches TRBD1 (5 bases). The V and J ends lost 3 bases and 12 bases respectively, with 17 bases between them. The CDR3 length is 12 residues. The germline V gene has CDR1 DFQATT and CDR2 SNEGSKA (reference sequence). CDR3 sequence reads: CSARNQGREHTF. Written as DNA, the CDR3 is TGCAGTGCTAGGAACCAAGGCAGGGAACACACCTTC.

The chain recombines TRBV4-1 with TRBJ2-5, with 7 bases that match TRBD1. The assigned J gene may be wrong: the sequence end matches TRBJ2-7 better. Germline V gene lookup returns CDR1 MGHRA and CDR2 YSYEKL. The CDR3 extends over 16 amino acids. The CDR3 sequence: CASSHRPGTVVYEQYF. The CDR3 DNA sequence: TGCGCCAGCAGCCATCGACCCGGGACAGTAGTCTACGAGCAGTACTTC.

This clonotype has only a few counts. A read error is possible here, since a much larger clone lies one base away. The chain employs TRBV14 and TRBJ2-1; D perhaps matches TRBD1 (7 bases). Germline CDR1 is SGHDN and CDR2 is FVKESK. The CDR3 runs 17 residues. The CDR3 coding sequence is TGTGCCAACAGCCAGGGGGGCCTCCGACTGGTGGGCAATGAGCAGTTCTTC. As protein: CANSQGGLRLVGNEQFF.

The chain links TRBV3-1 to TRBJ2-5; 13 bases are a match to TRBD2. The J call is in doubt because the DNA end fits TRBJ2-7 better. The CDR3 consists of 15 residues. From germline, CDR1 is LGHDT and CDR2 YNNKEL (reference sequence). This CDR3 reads CASSSGLAGVYEQYF. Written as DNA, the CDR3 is TGTGCCAGCAGTTCCGGACTAGCGGGAGTCTACGAGCAGTACTTC.

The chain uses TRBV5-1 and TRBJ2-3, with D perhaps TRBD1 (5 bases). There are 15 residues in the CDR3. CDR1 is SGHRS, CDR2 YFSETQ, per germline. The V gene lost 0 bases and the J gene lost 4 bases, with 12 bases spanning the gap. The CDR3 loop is CASSLAAGPADTQYF. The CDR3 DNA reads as TGCGCCAGCAGCTTGGCCGCAGGGCCGGCAGATACGCAGTATTTT.

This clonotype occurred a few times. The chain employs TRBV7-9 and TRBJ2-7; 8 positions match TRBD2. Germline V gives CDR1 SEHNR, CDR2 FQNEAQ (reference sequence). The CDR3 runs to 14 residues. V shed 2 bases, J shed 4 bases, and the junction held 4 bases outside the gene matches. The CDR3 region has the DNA TGTGCCAGCAGCTTAAGGAGCGGGAGTTACGAGCAGTACTTC. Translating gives CASSLRSGSYEQYF.